One sample yielded the 18 T cell receptor beta chains listed below, sequenced in a study of T cells after yellow fever vaccination. TCRdb itself ran the 5' RACE reads through MiXCR, one entry per CDR3 protein. The repertoire holds 200,000 to 300,000 distinct CDR3 sequences, with about 3.9% as singletons. The source was PBMCs, collected 15 days after the yellow fever booster vaccination. Source of these receptors: a man aged 18-30 years who received the YFV17D yellow fever vaccine.

This clonotype was detected only a few times. This chain's CDR3 is CASSQITEQFF. The CDR3 DNA sequence: TGTGCCAGCAGCCAAATTACTGAGCAGTTCTTC. The rearrangement uses TRBV3-1 and TRBJ2-1, with unresolved D. Germline loops: CDR1 LGHDT, CDR2 YNNKEL (reference sequence). V was cut by 2 bases and J by 9 bases, with 5 bases left in between. This CDR3 spans 11 amino acids.

Ten or more counts support this clonotype. J is TRBJ2-3 and V is TRBV27, with 8 nucleotides matching TRBD2. The V gene end was trimmed by 10 bases and the J gene end by 5 bases; junction bases not matched to a gene: 14. CDR3 length: 15 residues. Germline lookup yields CDR1 MNHEY and CDR2 SMNVEV (reference sequence). The CDR3 is CATRGGARFRDTQYF. The CDR3 bases are TGTGCCACCCGGGGGGGGGCGCGATTCAGAGATACGCAGTATTTT.

This clonotype was seen ten or more times. The chain is built from TRBV12-3 or TRBV12-4 and TRBJ1-4, with TRBD1 identical over 11 bases. V shed 5 bases, J shed 7 bases, and the junction held 6 bases outside the gene matches. The CDR3 runs 15 residues. In nucleotides, the CDR3 is TGTGCCAGCAGTGCAGGGACAGGGGGTTCTGAAAAACTGTTTTTT. Amino acids: CASSAGTGGSEKLFF.

This clonotype was counted many times. The chain combines TRBV29-1 with TRBJ1-2; the D gene is possibly TRBD1 (5 bases). The CDR3 extends over 13 amino acids. V dropped 7 bases and J dropped 0 bases, with 12 bases sitting between them. Per the germline V gene, CDR1 is SQVTM and CDR2 is ANQGSEA. CDR3 sequence (DNA): TGCAGCGGAGGTGGGGGGACTAACTATGGCTACACCTTC. Residues: CSGGGGTNYGYTF.

This clonotype was recorded at least ten times. J is TRBJ1-1 and V is TRBV15; 8 nucleotides agree with TRBD1. Germline CDR1 LNHNV, CDR2 YYDKDF (reference sequence). V lost 5 bases, J lost 6 bases, and 14 bases stayed unmatched. CDR3 length: 16 amino acids. CDR3 loop: CATSPRLTGAGAEAFF. Here the CDR3 DNA reads TGTGCCACCAGCCCCCGGCTGACAGGGGCAGGGGCTGAAGCTTTCTTT. The full variable domain, in which reference TRBV15 and TRBJ1-1 provide the parts outside the CDR3, is DAMVIQNPRYQVTQFGKPVTLSCSQTLNHNVMYWYQQKSSQAPKLLFHYYDKDFNNEADTPDNFQSRRPNTSFCFLDIRSPGLGDTAMYLCATSPRLTGAGAEAFFGQGTRLTVV.

This clonotype was detected many times. The chain joins TRBV7-8 to TRBJ1-4; 8 bases agree with TRBD1. The CDR3 sequence is 15 residues long. The germline CDR1 and CDR2 sequences are SGHVS and FQNEAQ. The trim removed 4 bases at V and 10 bases at J, leaving 11 bases unmatched. The CDR3 nucleotides read TGTGCCAGCAGCTCGGACAACAGGGGGGATCGAAAACTGTTTTTT. It specifies CASSSDNRGDRKLFF.

This clonotype was seen at least ten times. V is TRBV5-6 and J is TRBJ2-2; possible D gene TRBD2, 5 bases. Germline values: CDR1 SGHDT, CDR2 YYEEEE. This CDR3 is 13 amino acids long. Trimming shortened V by 3 bases and J by 5 bases, and 8 bases separated the two germline ends. CDR3 region: CASSWGDTGELFF. The CDR3 coding sequence is TGTGCCAGCAGCTGGGGAGATACCGGGGAGCTGTTTTTT. Combining the CDR3 with reference TRBV5-6 and TRBJ2-2 gives the whole variable domain DAGVTQSPTHLIKTRGQQVTLRCSPKSGHDTVSWYQQALGQGPQFIFQYYEEEERQRGNFPDRFSGHQFPNYSSELNVNALLLGDSALYLCASSWGDTGELFFGEGSRLTVL.

The chain recombines TRBV7-2 with TRBJ1-1; D may be TRBD1 (5 bases). Trimming removed 1 base at V and 3 bases at J, with 18 bases between. This CDR3 has 17 residues. CDR1 is SGHTA, CDR2 FQGNSA, per germline. CDR3 DNA: TGTGCCAGCAGCTTAGTACTCTTCGGGGGGATCGACACTGAAGCTTTCTTT. It is translated as CASSLVLFGGIDTEAFF.

This clonotype was observed at least ten times. The J gene is TRBJ2-7, the V gene TRBV7-9; no reliable D call. Trimming took off 3 bases at V and 6 bases at J, with 12 bases between the two ends. Germline V gene lookup returns CDR1 SEHNR and CDR2 FQNEAQ (reference sequence). CDR3 length: 13 amino acids. CDR3 loop: CASSFLEDGEQYF. CDR3 coding DNA: TGTGCCAGCAGCTTCCTTGAGGACGGCGAGCAGTACTTC.

Ten or more counts support this clonotype. The chain has TRBV30 and TRBJ2-7; 7 bases fit TRBD1. The CDR3 covers 15 residues. Germline CDR1 is GTSNPN and CDR2 is SVGIG (reference sequence). Germline trimming cut 0 bases from V and 6 bases from J; bases unmatched to any gene: 11. The DNA of the CDR3 is TGTGCCTGGAGTGTACTTGGGACAGCCCGAACCGAGCAGTACTTC. Protein sequence: CAWSVLGTARTEQYF.

This clonotype was seen many times. This chain connects TRBV2 to TRBJ2-7, with D perhaps matching TRBD1 (5 bases). V was pared by 6 bases and J by 1 base, with 7 bases between. The CDR3 totals 12 residues. The V gene's germline CDR1 is SNHLY and CDR2 FYNNEI. CDR3 sequence: CASRAGSYEQYV. The CDR3 nucleotides read TGTGCCAGCAGGGCAGGGTCCTACGAGCAGTACGTC.

This clonotype was seen ten or more times. This rearrangement joins TRBV5-1 to TRBJ2-2, with 7 bases aligning to TRBD1. Trimming at V came to 1 base and at J to 3 bases, leaving 3 bases not matched to a gene. Germline-derived CDR1 and CDR2 are SGHRS and YFSETQ. The CDR3 runs to 15 residues. CDR3 coding DNA: TGCGCCAGCAGCTTGCCCCAGGGGGACACCGGGGAGCTGTTTTTT. Protein sequence: CASSLPQGDTGELFF.

V and J are TRBV4-1 and TRBJ1-1; a possible D gene is TRBD1 (5 bases). V was cut by 0 bases and J by 7 bases, with 9 bases left in between. This CDR3 is 13 amino acids long. Germline CDR1 and CDR2: MGHRA and YSYEKL. CDR3 coding DNA: TGCGCCAGCAGCCAAGAGGGCGGGGGTGAAGCTTTCTTT. Amino acids: CASSQEGGGEAFF.

This clonotype was picked up many times. The chain links TRBV20-1 to TRBJ2-4, with 8 bases aligning to TRBD2. The CDR3 is 13 residues long. After removal of 5 bases from V and 3 bases from J, the junction contained 3 bases not matched to a gene. Germline assignment: CDR1 DFQATT and CDR2 SNEGSKA (reference sequence). CDR3 protein: CSAPGTSKNIQYF. The DNA of the CDR3 is TGCAGTGCTCCCGGGACTAGCAAAAACATTCAGTACTTC.

This clonotype has only a few counts. The chain combines TRBV6-5 with TRBJ2-3; 12 nucleotides agree with TRBD2. The trim removed 4 bases at V and 4 bases at J, leaving 3 bases unmatched. This CDR3 contains 15 residues. CDR1 is MNHEY, CDR2 SVGAGI, per germline. The CDR3 DNA is TGTGCCAGCAGTTCCCTAGCGGGGGGGCCAGATACGCAGTATTTT. This encodes CASSSLAGGPDTQYF.

At least ten counts were recorded for this clonotype. The CDR3 here is CATAGTGGVAGNTIYF. The CDR3 DNA follows: TGTGCCACCGCGGGGACAGGGGGAGTTGCTGGAAACACCATATATTTT. The V gene is TRBV10-3, the J gene TRBJ1-3, with 11 nucleotides matching TRBD1. CDR1 and CDR2 from the germline V gene are ENHRY and SYGVKD. CDR3 length: 16 amino acids. V shed 10 bases and J 2 bases; nucleotides not matched to a gene: 10.

This clonotype was counted many times. The rearrangement uses TRBV5-1 and TRBJ2-7; 8 bases map to TRBD1. Per germline, CDR1 SGHRS and CDR2 YFSETQ. Losses at the gene ends were 5 bases for V and 3 bases for J; bases not matched to a gene: 4. This CDR3 is 13 amino acids long. This CDR3 reads CASRPTGDYEQYV. In DNA form, the CDR3 reads TGCGCCAGCAGGCCGACAGGGGACTACGAGCAGTACGTC.

This clonotype was seen repeatedly, ten times or more. This sequence joins TRBV9 and TRBJ2-5, with D possibly TRBD1 on 5 matching bases. Germline V lookup: CDR1 SGDLS, CDR2 YYNGEE. The V gene lost 1 base and the J gene lost 9 bases, with 19 bases spanning the gap. The CDR3 loop spans 15 amino acids. Written as DNA, the CDR3 is TGTGCCAGCAGCGTAAACCCGACAGTCGGAGTTGCCCAGTACTTC. It codes for CASSVNPTVGVAQYF.